This TCR beta chain was retrieved from a study of T cell responses to AZD1222 COVID-19 vaccine. Whole-study results and caveats: It should be noted that donors were predominantly white British and more often female, and clonal diversity was possibly underestimated. At baseline, seropositivity was found in only 5 to 7 AZD1222 recipients.

Turning to this clone: The antigen remains undetermined.

Measured with immunoSEQ multiplex PCR; TCRdb has only the in-frame clones, and not every one. The repertoire holds fewer than 150,000 clones, with roughly 88% as singletons. This TCR was sampled from an adult in good health. The source was peripheral blood, collected on day 0 of AZD1222 vaccination.

DNA for the CDR3: TGTGCCAGCAGCCCACGGACTAGCGGGATCTACAATGAGCAGTTCTTC. Translating it yields CASSPRTSGIYNEQFF. The chain uses TRBV6-2 or TRBV6-3 and TRBJ2-1; 12 bases are shared with TRBD2. Germline CDR1 is MNHEY and CDR2 is SVGEGT. This CDR3 is built from 16 residues. The V gene end was trimmed by 6 bases and the J gene end by 3 bases; junction bases not matched to a gene: 6.